Listed below are T cell receptor beta chains from one sample, sequenced in a study of blood T cell repertoires in COVID-19. Generated by immunoSEQ multiplex PCR, the TCRdb table keeps only in-frame clones and is missing some. The sample comprises about 370,000 clones, around 87% of which are singletons, and about 9.4% rests with the top ten. The sequencing input was peripheral blood. The receptor set was obtained from a woman in her thirties with COVID-19, enrolled during active disease. CDR3s leave out the opening cysteine and the closing phenylalanine or tryptophan. Fields, in order: CDR3 length, V gene, J gene, D gene, CDR3 protein. D genes are given only for firm matches.

CDR3 length: 15; V gene: TRBV19; J gene: TRBJ2-3; D gene: TRBD2; CDR3 protein: ASSIGGGLIGADTQY
CDR3 length: 12; V gene: TRBV9; J gene: TRBJ2-2; D gene: NA; CDR3 protein: ASSVDARAGELF
CDR3 length: 13; V gene: TRBV4-1; J gene: TRBJ2-2; D gene: TRBD1; CDR3 protein: ASSQGDRRTGELF
CDR3 length: 11; V gene: TRBV19; J gene: TRBJ2-1; D gene: NA; CDR3 protein: ASSIIRGDEQF
CDR3 length: 9; V gene: TRBV12-3/TRBV12-4; J gene: TRBJ2-7; D gene: NA; CDR3 protein: ASSQAGEQY
CDR3 length: 14; V gene: TRBV4-1; J gene: TRBJ2-7; D gene: TRBD1; CDR3 protein: ASSQGVGDRLDERY
CDR3 length: 12; V gene: TRBV5-1; J gene: TRBJ1-2; D gene: TRBD1; CDR3 protein: ASSQDRGAYGYT
CDR3 length: 15; V gene: TRBV5-4; J gene: TRBJ2-4; D gene: TRBD2; CDR3 protein: ASSFKLAGGTKNIQY
CDR3 length: 18; V gene: TRBV6-1; J gene: TRBJ2-1; D gene: TRBD2; CDR3 protein: ASSEPFRTSGRSSYNEQF
CDR3 length: 13; V gene: TRBV5-4; J gene: TRBJ1-1; D gene: NA; CDR3 protein: ASRPGGGQNTEAF
CDR3 length: 14; V gene: TRBV11-2; J gene: TRBJ2-5; D gene: NA; CDR3 protein: ASSLGGQALQETQY
CDR3 length: 13; V gene: TRBV2; J gene: TRBJ2-3; D gene: TRBD2; CDR3 protein: ASSLAGGGTDTQY
CDR3 length: 10; V gene: TRBV5-1; J gene: TRBJ2-1; D gene: NA; CDR3 protein: ASSSLNNEQF
CDR3 length: 13; V gene: TRBV30; J gene: TRBJ1-2; D gene: TRBD1; CDR3 protein: AWSGADRGHYGYT
CDR3 length: 13; V gene: TRBV6-2/TRBV6-3; J gene: TRBJ2-3; D gene: TRBD1; CDR3 protein: ASSYRQGWADTQY
CDR3 length: 12; V gene: TRBV6-5; J gene: TRBJ1-2; D gene: NA; CDR3 protein: ASSYSQGNYGYT
CDR3 length: 14; V gene: TRBV5-4; J gene: TRBJ1-3; D gene: NA; CDR3 protein: ASTSGGGRGGNTIY
CDR3 length: 14; V gene: TRBV6-1; J gene: TRBJ2-1; D gene: TRBD2; CDR3 protein: ASSGLTSGRYNEQF
CDR3 length: 13; V gene: TRBV7-9; J gene: TRBJ1-1; D gene: NA; CDR3 protein: ASSLAIQENTEAF
CDR3 length: 12; V gene: TRBV10-3; J gene: TRBJ2-5; D gene: TRBD1; CDR3 protein: AIRDPGQGETQY
CDR3 length: 14; V gene: TRBV2; J gene: TRBJ2-1; D gene: TRBD1; CDR3 protein: ASRGATGDSYNEQF
CDR3 length: 11; V gene: TRBV30; J gene: TRBJ1-5; D gene: NA; CDR3 protein: AWSKEGDQPQH
CDR3 length: 13; V gene: TRBV10-2; J gene: TRBJ2-1; D gene: NA; CDR3 protein: ASSESQQEYNEQF
CDR3 length: 14; V gene: TRBV5-1; J gene: TRBJ2-1; D gene: NA; CDR3 protein: ASSLEGVGGRNEQF
CDR3 length: 14; V gene: TRBV4-2; J gene: TRBJ1-2; D gene: TRBD1; CDR3 protein: ASSHTGGRKGYGYT
CDR3 length: 14; V gene: TRBV10-1; J gene: TRBJ2-1; D gene: TRBD2; CDR3 protein: ASSYSGRGPYNEQF